The 4 T cell receptor beta chains below were found in one sample sequenced in a study of blood T cell repertoires in COVID-19. Using immunoSEQ multiplex PCR, the repertoire was profiled, and TCRdb retains in-frame clones only, with some absent. Among about 61,000 clones listed, 87% were seen once. The sample was peripheral blood. These receptors all come from a man in his sixties with acute or convalescent COVID-19.

V gene TRBV12-3 or TRBV12-4 combines with J gene TRBJ1-1; D not resolved. The V end was cut by 3 bases, the J end by 5 bases, with 7 bases between. The CDR3 has 12 amino acids. CDR3 coding DNA: TGTGCCAGCAGTTTCCGTTTAACTGAAGCTTTCTTT. Translation gives CASSFRLTEAFF.

The CDR3, as DNA: TGTGCCAGCACCAAGCAGGGGCAAGTAGCTTTCTTT. Its protein is CASTKQGQVAFF. This rearrangement joins TRBV7-8 to TRBJ1-1, with D possibly TRBD1 on 6 matching bases. The CDR3 runs 12 residues. CDR1 is SGHVS and CDR2 is FQNEAQ in the germline V gene. The germline V and J ends were trimmed by 7 bases and 10 bases, with 16 bases remaining between them.

This clone has more than one count but fewer than ten. The gene calls are TRBV5-1 and TRBJ1-1; D is possibly TRBD1 (6 bases). V gave up 0 bases and J gave up 1 base, with 10 bases separating them. Germline-derived CDR1 and CDR2 are SGHRS and YFSETQ. The CDR3 covers 15 residues. CDR3 sequence reads: CASSLAGTQNTEAFF. CDR3 nucleotide sequence: TGCGCCAGCAGCTTGGCCGGGACACAGAACACTGAAGCTTTCTTT.

The chain employs TRBV19 and TRBJ1-2; 7 bases align to TRBD1. CDR3 length equals 15 residues. The germline CDR1 and CDR2 sequences are LNHDA and SQIVND (reference sequence). With V trimmed by 4 bases and J by 3 bases, 8 bases remained unmatched. In DNA form, the CDR3 reads TGTGCCAGTAGTACGACAGGGTTGTCCTACTATGGCTACACCTTC. Residues: CASSTTGLSYYGYTF. The complete variable domain, with remaining parts taken from reference TRBV19 and TRBJ1-2, reads DGGITQSPKYLFRKEGQNVTLSCEQNLNHDAMYWYRQDPGQGLRLIYYSQIVNDFQKGDIAEGYSVSREKKESFPLTVTSAQKNPTAFYLCASSTTGLSYYGYTFGSGTRLTVV.